This T cell receptor beta chain was sequenced for a study of blood T cell repertoires in COVID-19. Study-level information: Specimens from acute and convalescent COVID-19 originated in the United States, Italy and Spain. T cells, B-cell-depleted T cells, or PBMCs provided the cDNA or gDNA that served as material.

Trimming took 1 base from V and 2 from J, leaving 17 bases between them. The germline V gene encodes CDR1 SGHAT and CDR2 FQNNGV. This CDR3 comprises 17 residues. Here immunoSEQ multiplex PCR was the method, and the copy in TCRdb shows in-frame clones only, minus some. Of 200,000 to 250,000 clones in the sample, around 80% are singletons; the top ten hold roughly 4.5%. This sequence was found in a man aged 25-45 years with acute COVID-19. The specimen sequenced was PBMCs or T cells enriched from blood (not recorded which). The chain is built from TRBV11-2 and TRBJ1-1, with D perhaps TRBD1 (5 bases). This CDR3 is CASSLAPGRGLNTEAFF. The CDR3 DNA sequence: TGTGCCAGCAGCTTAGCCCCCGGGAGGGGCCTAAACACTGAAGCTTTCTTT.